The clone carrying this T cell receptor beta chain showed up just a few times. The data are from a study of T cells in Graves' hyperthyroidism and ophthalmopathy. CDR3 size: 16 residues. Germline CDR1 is SGDLS and CDR2 is YYNGEE. With V trimmed by 3 bases and J by 6 bases, 11 bases remained unmatched. Amplification of TCR beta CDR3 regions was performed using RNA transcripts as template. RT-PCR in the first round (using the HTBI primer set) targeted the TCR CDR3. TCRdb recomputed calls from the multiplex PCR reads with MiXCR, one row per CDR3 protein. In the table there are a few hundred thousand distinct CDR3 sequences, about 15% of which are singletons.

This clonotype was obtained from a woman in her twenties or thirties with Graves' hyperthyroidism. V and J are TRBV9 and TRBJ2-1; 8 bases agree with TRBD1. The sample taken for sequencing was blood. The CDR3 DNA sequence: TGTGCCAGCAGCGCCCTCCCGGGACAGGATTTCAATGAGCAGTTCTTC. Translation gives CASSALPGQDFNEQFF.